What follows is one T cell receptor (beta chain) and its context. The data belong to a study of CD8 T cells in Susac syndrome. The CDR3 has 13 residues. V was shortened by 10 bases and J by 1 base, with 13 bases between the two germline ends. Germline assignment: CDR1 SNHLY and CDR2 FYNNEI. Random hexamers served to reverse transcribe about 0.5 to 1 ug RNA. Across 54 Vbeta and 13 Jbeta, TCR beta CDR3 was amplified with immunoSEQ multiplex PCR. Using its own MiXCR run on the immunoSEQ multiplex PCR reads, TCRdb lists one record per CDR3 protein. The sample comprises a few hundred thousand distinct CDR3 sequences, 95% of which are singletons, and 0.08% to 0.095% rests with the top ten. CD8+ and CD4+ T cells circulating in blood were sequenced for TCR beta. Purification of the CD8+ and CD4+ T cells relied on negative isolation, and TEMRA cells underwent FACS enrichment.

The sequence derives from a human donor with multiple sclerosis. The sample taken for sequencing was CD4+ T cells from PBMCs. The chain employs TRBV2 and TRBJ2-5; possible D gene TRBD2, 6 bases. CDR3 amino acids: CATRRDPQETQYF. In DNA form, the CDR3 reads TGTGCCACCAGGCGGGACCCCCAAGAGACCCAGTACTTC.